This TCR beta chain is drawn from a study of T cell responses to AZD1222 COVID-19 vaccine. Notes on the study in general: The number of AZD1222 recipients seropositive at baseline was only 5 to 7. Clonal diversity was possibly underestimated, and white British individuals and females predominated among donors.

This clone was counted between two and nine times. What it binds is not known. Generated by immunoSEQ multiplex PCR, the TCRdb table keeps only in-frame clones and is missing some. The data show 120,000 or so clones, over 75% seen once. This TCR was recovered from an adult in good health. The sequencing here drew on peripheral blood, taken on day 0 of AZD1222 vaccination.

The CDR3 loop reads CASSWDVQGPYGYTF. The CDR3 DNA reads as TGTGCCAGCAGTTGGGATGTCCAGGGACCCTATGGCTACACCTTC. This sequence joins TRBV5-6 and TRBJ1-2; TRBD1 might be the D (5 bases). V was clipped by 5 bases and J by 4 bases, with 18 bases between them. Germline V gene sequence: CDR1 SGHDT, CDR2 YYEEEE. This CDR3 has 15 residues.